The clone carrying this TCR beta chain was found many times. This entry belongs to a study of regulatory T cells in long-lasting Graves disease. Time point indicated: persistent/refractory GD, antithyroid drugs over 5 years with positive TRAb. Scientists built the TCR library using RNA that was extracted from PBMCs. Researchers made TCR beta libraries by using iRepertoire HTBI primers and running Arm-PCR on CDR3 regions. TCRdb used MiXCR to reprocess the multiplex PCR reads, holding one entry per CDR3 protein. The sample shows under 450,000 distinct CDR3 sequences, about a quarter of them seen only once. This receptor was taken from a female donor with Graves disease. The source material was peripheral blood mononuclear cells (PBMCs), sampled when the disease was refractory, from a patient treated with antithyroid drugs.

DNA of the CDR3: TGTGCCAGCACCCTGGAAGGTATTCACCAGCCCCAGCATTTT. Protein: CASTLEGIHQPQHF. This sequence joins TRBV28 and TRBJ1-5; D not resolved. The CDR3 runs to 14 residues. Per germline, CDR1 MDHEN and CDR2 SYDVKM. V gave up 7 bases and J gave up 7 bases, with 17 bases separating them.